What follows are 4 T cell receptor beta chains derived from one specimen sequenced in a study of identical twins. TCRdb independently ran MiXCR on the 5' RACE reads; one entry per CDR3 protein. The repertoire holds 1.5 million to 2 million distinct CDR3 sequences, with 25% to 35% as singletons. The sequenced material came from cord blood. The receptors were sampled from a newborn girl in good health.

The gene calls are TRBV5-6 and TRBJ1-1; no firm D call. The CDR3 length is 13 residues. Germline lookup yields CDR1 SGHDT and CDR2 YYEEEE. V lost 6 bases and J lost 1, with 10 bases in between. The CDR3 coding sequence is TGTGCCAGCAAATGGACGGGGAACACTGAAGCTTTCTTT. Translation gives CASKWTGNTEAFF.

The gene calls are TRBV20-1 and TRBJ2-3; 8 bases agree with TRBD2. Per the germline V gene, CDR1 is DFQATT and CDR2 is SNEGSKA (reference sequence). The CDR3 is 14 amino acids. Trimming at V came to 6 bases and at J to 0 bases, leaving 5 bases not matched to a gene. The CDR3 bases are TGCAGTGCCGGGGGGGCTCCTAGCACAGATACGCAGTATTTT. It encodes CSAGGAPSTDTQYF.

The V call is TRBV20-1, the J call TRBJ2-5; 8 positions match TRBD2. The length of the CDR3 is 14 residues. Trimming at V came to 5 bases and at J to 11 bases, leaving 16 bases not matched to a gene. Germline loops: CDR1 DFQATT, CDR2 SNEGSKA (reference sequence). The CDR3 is CSAERGYSYNEQYF. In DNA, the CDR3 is TGCAGTGCTGAGCGGGGGTACTCCTACAATGAGCAGTACTTC.

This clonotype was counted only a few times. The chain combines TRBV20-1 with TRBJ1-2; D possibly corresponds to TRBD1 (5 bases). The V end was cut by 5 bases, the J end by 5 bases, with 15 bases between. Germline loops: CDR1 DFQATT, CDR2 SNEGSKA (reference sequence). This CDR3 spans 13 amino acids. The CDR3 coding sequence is TGCAGTGCTCCCCCCGGGGGGGTTTATGGCTACACCTTC. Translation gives CSAPPGGVYGYTF.